This T cell receptor (beta chain) was observed in a study of siplizumab effects on memory and regulatory T cells. Study conclusions and caveats: Naive T cells apparently outstripped memory cells in diversity and seemed major alloresponse contributors.

Assays covered 100,000 or so TCR templates per sample. Some clones are missing from TCRdb's copy, which holds only in-frame ones; the method was immunoSEQ multiplex PCR. The data contain roughly 92,000 clones, 90% to 95% of them seen just once; the ten biggest clones take up approximately 1.4%. Note on this clone: Its antigen remains unidentified.

CDR1 and CDR2 (germline): SGHVS, FQNEAQ. With 2 bases removed from V and 1 base from J, the gap between germline ends came to 11 bases. This CDR3 is 15 amino acids long. The sequence derives from a human donor in good health. V and J are TRBV7-8 and TRBJ1-1; D unresolved. The sequenced sample was non-Treg CD4+ T cells sorted from blood. CDR3: CASSLHHSKNTEAFF. CDR3 DNA sequence: TGTGCCAGCAGCTTACACCACAGTAAGAACACTGAAGCTTTCTTT.